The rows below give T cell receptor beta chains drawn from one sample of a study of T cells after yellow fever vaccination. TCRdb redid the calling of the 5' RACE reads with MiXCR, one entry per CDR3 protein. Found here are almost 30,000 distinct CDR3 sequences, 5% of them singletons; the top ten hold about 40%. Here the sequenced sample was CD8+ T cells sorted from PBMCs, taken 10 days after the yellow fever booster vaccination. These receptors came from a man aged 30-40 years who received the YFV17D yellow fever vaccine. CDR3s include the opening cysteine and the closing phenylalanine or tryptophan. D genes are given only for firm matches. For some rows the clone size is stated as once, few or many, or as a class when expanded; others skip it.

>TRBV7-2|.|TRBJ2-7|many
CASSLVYEQYF
TGTGCCAGCAGCTTAGTGTACGAGCAGTACTTC
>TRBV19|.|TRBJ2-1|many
CATSPRVSSYNEQFF
TGTGCCACCTCTCCCCGGGTGAGCTCCTACAATGAGCAGTTCTTC
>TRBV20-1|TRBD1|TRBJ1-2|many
CSATHGQGASGYTF
TGCAGTGCCACACACGGACAGGGGGCGTCGGGCTACACCTTC
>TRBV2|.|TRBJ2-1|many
CASPDEGSSYNEQFF
TGTGCCAGCCCTGATGAGGGGAGCTCCTACAATGAGCAGTTCTTC
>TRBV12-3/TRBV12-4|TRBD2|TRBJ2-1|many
CASRPGLAGDNEQFF
TGTGCCAGCAGACCGGGACTAGCGGGAGACAATGAGCAGTTCTTC
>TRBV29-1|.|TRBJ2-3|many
CSVPQGSSTDTQYF
TGCAGCGTTCCCCAGGGATCTAGCACAGATACGCAGTATTTT
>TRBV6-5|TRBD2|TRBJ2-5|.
CASSYGGAGGGETQYF
TGTGCCAGCAGTTACGGCGGAGCGGGAGGCGGGGAGACCCAGTACTTC
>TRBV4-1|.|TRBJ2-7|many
CASSQEPGAPYEQYF
TGCGCCAGCAGCCAAGAACCGGGGGCCCCCTACGAGCAGTACTTC
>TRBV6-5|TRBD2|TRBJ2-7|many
CASSMREGQYEQYF
TGTGCCAGCAGTATGAGGGAGGGCCAGTACGAGCAGTACTTC
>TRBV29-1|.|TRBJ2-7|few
CSVTGGNLSYEQYF
TGCAGCGTTACTGGTGGGAACCTCTCCTACGAGCAGTACTTC
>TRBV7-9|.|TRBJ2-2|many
CASSHSGTVNTGELFF
TGTGCCAGCAGCCACAGCGGGACAGTAAACACCGGGGAGCTGTTTTTT
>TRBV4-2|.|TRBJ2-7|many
CASSPGGGEQYF
TGTGCCAGCAGCCCCGGAGGAGGGGAGCAGTACTTC
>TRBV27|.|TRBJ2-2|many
CASSLGYGELFF
TGTGCCAGCAGTTTGGGGTACGGGGAGCTGTTTTTT
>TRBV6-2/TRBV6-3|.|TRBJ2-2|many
CASSLRVDPGELFF
TGTGCCAGCAGTCTCCGGGTCGATCCCGGGGAGCTGTTTTTT
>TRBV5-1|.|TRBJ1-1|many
CASSFGGRFTEAFF
TGCGCCAGCAGCTTCGGGGGGCGCTTCACTGAAGCTTTCTTT
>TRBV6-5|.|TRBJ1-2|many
CACAGTPRASYTF
TGTGCCTGCGCGGGGACCCCAAGAGCTAGTTACACCTTC
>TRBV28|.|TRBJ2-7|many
CASSPVAGSYEQYF
TGTGCCAGCAGTCCCGTTGCCGGGTCCTACGAGCAGTACTTC
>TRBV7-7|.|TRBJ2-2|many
CASSFAGELFF
TGTGCCAGCTCTTTCGCCGGGGAGCTGTTTTTT
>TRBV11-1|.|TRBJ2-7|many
CASSLAAGLPSSEQYF
TGTGCCAGCAGCTTAGCTGCAGGTTTGCCGTCGAGCGAGCAGTACTTC
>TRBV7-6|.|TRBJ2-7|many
CASSFRDDTTYEQYF
TGTGCCAGCAGCTTCCGGGACGATACCACCTACGAGCAGTACTTC
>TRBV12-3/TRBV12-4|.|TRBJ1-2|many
CASRGVGYTF
TGTGCCAGCAGAGGGGTTGGCTACACCTTC
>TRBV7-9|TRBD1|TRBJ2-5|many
CATWETGRQETQYF
TGTGCCACCTGGGAGACAGGGAGACAAGAGACCCAGTACTTC
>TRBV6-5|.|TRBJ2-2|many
CASPKNLPGDTGELFF
TGTGCCAGCCCCAAAAACCTACCAGGGGACACCGGGGAGCTGTTTTTT
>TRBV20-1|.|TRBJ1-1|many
CSASEGELVGTEAFF
TGCAGTGCTAGCGAGGGGGAGCTTGTAGGCACTGAAGCTTTCTTT
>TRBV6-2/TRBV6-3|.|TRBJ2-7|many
CASSYTSNVQYF
TGTGCCAGCAGTTACACCTCAAATGTGCAGTACTTC
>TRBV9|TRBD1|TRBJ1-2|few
CASSVVPGGETDGYTF
TGTGCCAGCAGCGTAGTTCCAGGGGGAGAAACGGATGGCTACACCTTC
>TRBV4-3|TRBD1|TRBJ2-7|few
CASSHSGTGDYEQYF
TGCGCCAGCAGCCATTCCGGGACAGGGGACTACGAGCAGTACTTC
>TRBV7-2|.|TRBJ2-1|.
CASSLEPSSYNEQFF
TGTGCCAGCAGCTTAGAGCCTAGCTCCTACAATGAGCAGTTCTTC
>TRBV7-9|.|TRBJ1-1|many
CASSFPNQANEAFF
TGTGCCAGCAGCTTCCCCAACCAGGCCAATGAAGCTTTCTTT
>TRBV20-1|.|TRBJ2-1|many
CSARALGPVYEQFF
TGCAGTGCTAGAGCTCTGGGCCCCGTCTATGAGCAGTTCTTC
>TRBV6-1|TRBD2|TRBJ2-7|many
CASSAGTSGYEQYF
TGTGCCAGCAGTGCCGGGACTAGCGGCTACGAGCAGTACTTC
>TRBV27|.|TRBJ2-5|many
CASKGDPQETQYF
TGTGCCAGCAAAGGGGACCCGCAAGAGACCCAGTACTTC
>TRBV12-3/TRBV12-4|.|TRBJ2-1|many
CASSFGREQFF
TGTGCCAGCAGTTTTGGACGAGAGCAGTTCTTC
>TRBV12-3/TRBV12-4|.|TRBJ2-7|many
CASSYGYEQYF
TGTGCCAGCAGTTATGGGTACGAGCAGTACTTC
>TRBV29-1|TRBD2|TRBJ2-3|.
CSVEGVGGRTDTQYF
TGCAGCGTTGAAGGAGTGGGAGGGCGCACAGATACGCAGTATTTT
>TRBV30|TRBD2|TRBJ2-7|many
CAWSSTPGLAVYEQYF
TGTGCCTGGAGTTCAACACCGGGACTAGCGGTCTACGAGCAGTACTTC
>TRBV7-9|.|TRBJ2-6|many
CASSARQGLAGANVLTF
TGTGCCAGCAGCGCGAGACAGGGACTCGCTGGGGCCAACGTCCTGACTTTC
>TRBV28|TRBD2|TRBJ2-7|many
CASSSSGLAGFSEQYF
TGTGCCAGCAGTAGCTCGGGACTAGCGGGATTCTCCGAGCAGTACTTC
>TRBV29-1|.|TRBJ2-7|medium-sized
CSVEAGTLYEQYF
TGCAGCGTTGAGGCAGGGACCCTTTATGAGCAGTACTTC
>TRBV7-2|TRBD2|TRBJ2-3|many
CASSPSGRAVDTQYF
TGTGCCAGCAGCCCTAGCGGGAGGGCCGTAGATACGCAGTATTTT
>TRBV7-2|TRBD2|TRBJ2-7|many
CASSPDSGLTPGGPYF
TGTGCCAGCAGCCCCGACTCGGGACTAACCCCGGGAGGGCCGTACTTC
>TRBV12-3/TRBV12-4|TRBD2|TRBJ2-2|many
CASSSGGGTGELFF
TGTGCCAGCAGCTCGGGGGGGGGGACCGGGGAGCTGTTTTTT
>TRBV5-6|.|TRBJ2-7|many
CASSSQVEISYEQYF
TGTGCCAGCAGCTCCCAGGTGGAGATATCCTACGAGCAGTACTTC
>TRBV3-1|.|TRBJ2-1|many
CASSQGARNEQFF
TGTGCCAGCAGCCAGGGGGCACGCAATGAGCAGTTCTTC
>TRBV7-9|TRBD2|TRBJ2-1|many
CASSLTSGSVNEQFF
TGTGCCAGCAGCTTGACTAGCGGGAGCGTCAATGAGCAGTTCTTC
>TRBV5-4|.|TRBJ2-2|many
CASSLTDTGELFF
TGTGCCAGCAGCTTGACTGACACCGGGGAGCTGTTTTTT
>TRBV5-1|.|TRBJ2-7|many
CASSGPGDGGFGGYEQYF
TGCGCCAGCAGCGGACCGGGGGACGGGGGATTCGGGGGCTACGAGCAGTACTTC
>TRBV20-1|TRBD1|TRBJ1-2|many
CSASGTGTGHLRAYGYTF
TGCAGTGCTAGCGGCACCGGGACAGGGCACCTTCGGGCGTATGGCTACACCTTC